A selection of T cell receptor beta chains follows, all from one sample in a study of cytomegalovirus exposure and HLA in healthy donors. Repertoires were generated with immunoSEQ multiplex PCR, while TCRdb's copy carries only in-frame clones and drops some. The data contain 150,000 or so clones, 70% to 85% of them seen just once; the ten biggest clones take up under 2%. Material: PBMCs. The receptors stem from a woman under 40 in good health and CMV-seronegative. The CDR3 runs from the conserved cysteine through the conserved F or W. A D gene is named only where the DNA matches it firmly. Some rows have no size entry. The others give once, few or many, or a class for an expanded clone.

>TRBV29-1|few|TRBD1|TRBJ1-1
TGCAGCGTTGCAACAGGGGGCCAAACTGAAGCTTTCTTT
CSVATGGQTEAFF
>TRBV5-6|-|-|TRBJ1-2
TGTGCCAGCAGCTTGGGAGGACGGGGAGGCGGCTACACCTTC
CASSLGGRGGGYTF
>TRBV7-2|-|-|TRBJ2-1
TGTGCCAGCAGCTCAGCTTCCTTGGCAGTGAATGAGCAGTTCTTC
CASSSASLAVNEQFF
>TRBV5-1|-|-|TRBJ2-1
TGCGCCAGCGGCCACGGGAGAAGCTCCTACAATGAGCAGTTCTTC
CASGHGRSSYNEQFF
>TRBV5-8|-|-|TRBJ1-6
TGTGCCAGCAGCTTTACCGCAGGCAATTCACCCCTCCACTTT
CASSFTAGNSPLHF
>TRBV9|-|TRBD2|TRBJ2-3
TGTGCCAGCAGCGTAGGGAGGGAGCGGGGGACAGATACGCAGTATTTT
CASSVGRERGTDTQYF
>TRBV6-5|-|-|TRBJ2-7
TGTGCCAGCAGTTACCATACGCGCTACGAGCAGTACTTC
CASSYHTRYEQYF
>TRBV7-2|-|TRBD2|TRBJ2-3
TGTGCCAGCAGCTTCGCGGGAGGGCCCGATACGCAGTATTTT
CASSFAGGPDTQYF
>TRBV10-3|once|TRBD1|TRBJ1-2
TGTGCCATCAGTGGCGCCTGGGGACAGGGTTTACATGGCTACACCTTC
CAISGAWGQGLHGYTF
>TRBV30|-|-|TRBJ1-3
TGTGCCTGGACTCCACCTCAGGCTGGAAACACCATATATTTT
CAWTPPQAGNTIYF
>TRBV10-3|-|-|TRBJ1-2
TGTGCCATCAGGAAAGGGACCGGGAGTTCGGCTAACTATGGCTACACCTTC
CAIRKGTGSSANYGYTF
>TRBV5-1|-|-|TRBJ1-2
TGCGCCAGCAGCACCGAAACAGGATACTATGGCTACACCTTC
CASSTETGYYGYTF
>TRBV6-5|-|TRBD1|TRBJ1-5
TGTGCCAGCAGTTCTGGACAGGCTCGCAATCAGCCCCAGCATTTT
CASSSGQARNQPQHF
>TRBV5-6|-|TRBD1|TRBJ1-2
TGTGCCAGCAGCTCGCGGGACAGGGACCGTCGGGGCTACCCCTTC
CASSSRDRDRRGYPF
>TRBV7-2|few|-|TRBJ1-2
TGTGCCAGCAGCTTAGTAGGGGATAACTATGGCTACACCTTC
CASSLVGDNYGYTF
>TRBV21-1|-|-|TRBJ2-7
TGTGCCAGCAGCAAAAGTCGGGCTAGCGGGGGCAACGAGCAGTACTTC
CASSKSRASGGNEQYF
>TRBV7-2|-|TRBD2|TRBJ2-1
TGTGCCAGCAGCTTAGTAGCGGGCGGTGTTGCGTTCTTC
CASSLVAGGVAFF
>TRBV7-2|-|-|TRBJ2-1
TGTGCCAGCAGCTTAACGGGATCTACCAATGAGCAGTTCTTC
CASSLTGSTNEQFF
>TRBV5-1|-|TRBD1|TRBJ1-2
TGCGCCAGCAGCTTGGCTTCCGGGACAGGGCTTGGCTACACCTTC
CASSLASGTGLGYTF
>TRBV11-2|-|-|TRBJ2-7
TGTGCCAGCAGCTTAGGGACAGCCATCTACGAGCAGTACTTC
CASSLGTAIYEQYF
>TRBV5-1|-|TRBD1|TRBJ2-3
TGCGCCAGCAGCTTCGGGACAGGCACAGATACGCAGTATTTT
CASSFGTGTDTQYF
>TRBV23-1|-|-|TRBJ2-5
TGCGCCAGCAGTCAATCGATCACAGGCGACGGGACCCAGTACTTC
CASSQSITGDGTQYF
>TRBV29-1|-|TRBD1|TRBJ2-1
TGCAGCGGCGGGACAGGCGAGGGATATAATGAGCAGTTCTTC
CSGGTGEGYNEQFF
>TRBV28|-|TRBD1|TRBJ1-1
TGTGCCAGCAGTTTACCCGTCGGGACAGCCTCGGGAGCTTTCTTT
CASSLPVGTASGAFF
>TRBV27|-|-|TRBJ1-2
TGTGCCAGCGGCTCACGGGAGGGCGTTAGCTACACCTTC
CASGSREGVSYTF
>TRBV11-3|-|TRBD2|TRBJ2-1
TGTGCCAGCAGCTTAGACGGCCAGCGGGAGGGCGCTGAGCAGTTCTTC
CASSLDGQREGAEQFF
>TRBV29-1|once|TRBD1|TRBJ1-2
TGCAGCGTTCTCGACAGGGGGCCTGGCTACACCTTC
CSVLDRGPGYTF
>TRBV7-9|-|-|TRBJ2-7
TGTTCCAGCAGCTTATTCCCGTTTCGGCAGGGCTTCTACGAGCAGTACTTC
CSSSLFPFRQGFYEQYF
>TRBV2|-|TRBD1|TRBJ2-7
TGTGCCAGGGCCCGGGACAGGGACCGGGACGAGCAGTACTTC
CARARDRDRDEQYF
>TRBV7-8|-|-|TRBJ1-4
TGTGCCAGCAGCTTAGCCCGGGTGGGCAGGGGTGAAAAACTGTTTTTT
CASSLARVGRGEKLFF
>TRBV7-3|-|TRBD2|TRBJ2-2
TGTGCCAGCAGCTTAGGGGCGGGGGGAACCGGGGAGCTGTTTTTT
CASSLGAGGTGELFF
>TRBV4-1|-|TRBD2|TRBJ2-7
TGCGCCAGCAGCCAAGAGGCTAGCGGGAGCGACGAGCAGTACTTC
CASSQEASGSDEQYF
>TRBV1|-|-|TRBJ2-5
TGCACCAGCAGCCAGGAAGGGGGGACTAGCGGGAGGGCCGTGGAGACCCAGTACTTC
CTSSQEGGTSGRAVETQYF
>TRBV30|-|-|TRBJ1-4
TGTGCCTGGAGCGCGGGACCGAGGAGGGTAGATGAAAAACTGTTTTTT
CAWSAGPRRVDEKLFF
>TRBV6-1|-|TRBD2|TRBJ2-7
TGTGCCAGCAGGGGCCCCGGGACTAGGAACTACGAGCAGTACTTC
CASRGPGTRNYEQYF
>TRBV4-1|-|TRBD2|TRBJ2-2
TGCGCCAGCAGCCAAGGGGGGGGATACACCGGGGAGCTGTTTTTT
CASSQGGGYTGELFF
>TRBV5-5|-|TRBD1|TRBJ2-1
TGTGCCAGCAGCTTGCGGGGGACAGGGAACAATGAGCAGTTCTTC
CASSLRGTGNNEQFF
>TRBV6-1|-|-|TRBJ1-4
TGTGCCAGCAGTGAAGCGGGGGGGCGCGCTGAAAAACTGTTTTTT
CASSEAGGRAEKLFF
>TRBV5-1|-|-|TRBJ1-3
TGCGCCAGCAGTTTACCCACGGGGGGTACGGGCGGAAACACCATATATTTT
CASSLPTGGTGGNTIYF
>TRBV27|-|TRBD1|TRBJ1-1
TGTGCCAGCAGTTTATTTTCAGGGGGCTTCGCTGAAGCTTTCTTT
CASSLFSGGFAEAFF
>TRBV5-6|-|-|TRBJ1-6
TGTGCCAGCAGCTTGGGCAGAGGTTCACCCCTCCACTTT
CASSLGRGSPLHF
>TRBV19|once|-|TRBJ1-2
TGTGCCAGTAGCGCAGGGGATCATGCTAACTATGGCTACACCTTC
CASSAGDHANYGYTF
>TRBV7-2|-|-|TRBJ1-3
TGTGCCAGCAGCCCAAACAGGGCCAGAGGAGGAAACACCATATATTTT
CASSPNRARGGNTIYF
>TRBV6-5|-|-|TRBJ1-1
TGTGCCAGCAGAGAATGGGGGGACACTGAAGCTTTCTTT
CASREWGDTEAFF
>TRBV4-2|-|-|TRBJ2-5
TGTGCCAGCAGCCAAGCCTTCCAGGGTGAAGAGCAGTACTTC
CASSQAFQGEEQYF
>TRBV30|-|-|TRBJ2-5
TGTGCCTGGAGTGTACGGTCGTTTACTGAGACCCAGTACTTC
CAWSVRSFTETQYF